The T cell receptor (beta chain) under discussion was sequenced for a study of T-cell memory formation after mild COVID-19. Study details: The two donors had largely donor-specific TCR clusters. Whole-study findings and limits: Balance between CD4 and CD8 was seen in clones contracting day 15 to 85, and a CD4+ lean was seen in later expanders.

5'RACE, which relied on constant-segment primers, yielded TCR alpha and TCR beta cDNA libraries carrying sample barcodes and UMIs. MiXCR, run by TCRdb on the 5' RACE reads, gives a single entry per CDR3 protein. Here the sample spans 110,000 or so distinct CDR3 sequences, 20% to 25% being singletons. As regards this clonotype: Antigen specificity is unknown.

V lost 4 bases and J 2 bases, leaving 10 bases between the germline ends. CDR1 and CDR2 (germline): KGHDR, SFDVKD. The CDR3 is 15 residues long. Sequenced material: PBMCs or a T cell subset sorted from them (not recorded which). The chain carries TRBV24-1 and TRBJ2-2; D perhaps matches TRBD1 (5 bases). The receptor was isolated from a man aged 18 to 35 who had mild COVID-19 (a few samples of this study predate the infection). Cell type and time point are not known. The CDR3 sequence: CATSDRTQNTGELFF. For the CDR3, the DNA is TGTGCCACCAGTGACAGGACACAAAACACCGGGGAGCTGTTTTTT.